Following are 32 T cell receptor beta chains from one sample sequenced in a study of T cell changes during pregnancy in multiple sclerosis. Some clones are missing from TCRdb's copy, which holds only in-frame ones; the method was immunoSEQ multiplex PCR. The sample consists of 60,000 to 65,000 clones, roughly 89% of them appearing once. Source: peripheral blood, taken in the second trimester of pregnancy. These receptor sequences come from a female donor with multiple sclerosis, enrolled in a pregnancy study.

The chain recombines TRBV2 with TRBJ2-4, with 12 nucleotides matching TRBD2. Germline lookup yields CDR1 SNHLY and CDR2 FYNNEI. The CDR3 contains 18 residues. Trimming removed 4 bases from V and 0 bases from J; junction bases left unmatched: 7. CDR3: CASSVSSGRAGAKNIQYF. CDR3 coding DNA: TGTGCCAGCAGTGTGTCTAGCGGGAGGGCCGGAGCCAAAAACATTCAGTACTTC.

CDR3 sequence (DNA): TGTGCCAGCGGGGGAACTAGCGGGATAAACACCGGGGAGCTGTTTTTT. Its protein product is CASGGTSGINTGELFF. The V gene is TRBV2, the J gene TRBJ2-2, with TRBD2 matching 10 bases. Germline V gene data show CDR1 as SNHLY and CDR2 as FYNNEI. CDR3 length equals 16 residues. Trimming took 8 bases from V and 2 from J; bases not matched to a gene: 8.

V gene TRBV6-1 combines with J gene TRBJ1-1, with D tentatively TRBD1 (5 bases). The CDR3 has 12 residues. Trimming shortened V by 6 bases and J by 7 bases, and 12 bases separated the two germline ends. The germline V gene has CDR1 MNHNS and CDR2 SASEGT. CDR3 loop: CASSARGGEAFF. Written as DNA, the CDR3 is TGTGCCAGCAGCGCTAGGGGCGGTGAAGCTTTCTTT.

The V and J genes are TRBV7-9 and TRBJ2-7; D is perhaps TRBD1 (8 bases). The CDR3 spans 16 residues. The germline V gene has CDR1 SEHNR and CDR2 FQNEAQ (reference sequence). Between the trimmed V and J ends, which lost 5 bases and 0 bases, there was a span of 17 bases. CDR3 amino acids: CASSPGRGTGSYEQYF. As DNA, the CDR3 is TGTGCCAGCAGCCCAGGGCGGGGGACAGGCTCCTACGAGCAGTACTTC.

This chain connects TRBV7-3 to TRBJ2-1; 9 bases align to TRBD1. The CDR3 sequence is 15 residues long. Germline V gene lookup returns CDR1 SGHTA and CDR2 FQGTGA. V was clipped by 2 bases and J by 7 bases; unmatched bases: 6. CDR3 residues: CASSLEDRGINEQFF. DNA of the CDR3: TGTGCCAGCAGCTTAGAAGACAGGGGGATAAATGAGCAGTTCTTC. Supplemented by reference TRBV7-3 and TRBJ2-1, the full variable domain reads GAGVSQTPSNKVTEKGKYVELRCDPISGHTALYWYRQSLGQGPEFLIYFQGTGAADDSGLPNDRFFAVRPEGSVSTLKIQRTERGDSAVYLCASSLEDRGINEQFFGPGTRLTVL.

The V call is TRBV10-3, the J call TRBJ2-1, with D perhaps TRBD1 (5 bases). With 3 bases removed from V and 8 bases from J, the gap between germline ends came to 14 bases. The CDR3 is 14 residues long. Germline lookup yields CDR1 ENHRY and CDR2 SYGVKD. CDR3: CAISEPQEGDEQFF. The CDR3, as DNA: TGTGCCATCAGTGAACCACAGGAAGGAGATGAGCAGTTCTTC.

The chain is built from TRBV5-1 and TRBJ2-7; 7 bases agree with TRBD1. V shed 0 bases, J shed 7 bases, and the junction held 4 bases outside the gene matches. CDR3 length: 13 residues. Germline CDR1 SGHRS, CDR2 YFSETQ. The CDR3 coding sequence is TGCGCCAGCAGCTTGGGACAGGGATGGGAGCAGTACTTC. Translated, it gives CASSLGQGWEQYF.

The rearrangement links TRBV28 to TRBJ1-5; 12 bases agree with TRBD1. V lost 7 bases and J lost 7; bases outside the gene matches: 5. CDR3 length: 14 residues. Per germline, CDR1 MDHEN and CDR2 SYDVKM. The CDR3 DNA reads as TGTGCCAGCACGGGACAGGGGGCGGGCCAGCCCCAGCATTTT. Encoded protein: CASTGQGAGQPQHF. The full variable domain, its missing parts supplied by reference TRBV28 and TRBJ1-5, is DVKVTQSSRYLVKRTGEKVFLECVQDMDHENMFWYRQDPGLGLRLIYFSYDVKMKEKGDIPEGYSVSREKKERFSLILESASTNQTSMYLCASTGQGAGQPQHFGDGTRLSIL.

This clone has only one observation. This chain connects TRBV6-1 to TRBJ2-3; TRBD1 aligns across 9 bases. The V gene end was trimmed by 2 bases and the J gene end by 13 bases; junction bases not matched to a gene: 4. The CDR3 covers 12 residues. Germline V gives CDR1 MNHNS, CDR2 SASEGT. This CDR3 reads CASSERDREKYF. The CDR3 coding sequence is TGTGCCAGCAGTGAAAGGGACAGGGAAAAGTATTTT.

The chain joins TRBV18 to TRBJ2-1; D is uncertain. Germline V gene lookup returns CDR1 KGHSH and CDR2 LQKENI. The CDR3 spans 17 residues. V was clipped by 0 bases and J by 0 bases, with 12 bases between them. The CDR3 DNA reads TGTGCCAGCTCACCACCTCCCCCACTGAGCTCCTACAATGAGCAGTTCTTC. This gives the protein CASSPPPPLSSYNEQFF.

The rearrangement links TRBV19 to TRBJ2-6; 9 bases map to TRBD2. Trimming removed 3 bases from V and 1 base from J; junction bases left unmatched: 7. The germline gives CDR1 LNHDA, CDR2 SQIVND (reference sequence). CDR3 size: 18 residues. In DNA form, the CDR3 reads TGTGCCAGTAGTATCGCGGGGGGGCTAGATTCTGGGGCCAACGTCCTGACTTTC. As protein: CASSIAGGLDSGANVLTF.

The rearrangement uses TRBV6-1 and TRBJ2-6, with D maybe TRBD1 (6 bases). CDR1 MNHNS and CDR2 SASEGT come from the germline V gene. The V end was cut by 4 bases, the J end by 0 bases, with 19 bases between. CDR3 size: 19 residues. The CDR3 nucleotides read TGTGCCAGCAGTGTCGGACAGTCTAGACTGCTCTCTGGGGCCAACGTCCTGACTTTC. It yields the protein CASSVGQSRLLSGANVLTF.

V gene TRBV12-5 combines with J gene TRBJ1-5, with D perhaps TRBD1 (6 bases). Trimming stripped 2 bases from V and 1 base from J, with 12 bases between. Germline CDR1 LGHNT, CDR2 FRNRAP. CDR3 length: 16 amino acids. CDR3 region: CASGLSGEWSNQPQHF. Written as DNA, the CDR3 is TGTGCTAGTGGTTTGTCAGGGGAATGGAGCAATCAGCCCCAGCATTTT.

For the CDR3, the DNA is TGTGCCAGCAGCGACGGCAGCGGGAACACCGGGGAGCTGTTTTTT. It yields the protein CASSDGSGNTGELFF. J is TRBJ2-2 and V is TRBV27; D is possibly TRBD2 (5 bases). Trimming pared 6 bases from V and 1 base from J, leaving 12 bases between. The germline gives CDR1 MNHEY, CDR2 SMNVEV (reference sequence). The CDR3 is 15 residues long.

This clone was detected only once. V gene TRBV27 combines with J gene TRBJ1-6; TRBD1 aligns across 8 bases. With 6 bases clipped from V and 9 bases from J, the junction kept 7 bases outside the gene matches. The CDR3 extends over 14 amino acids. The germline gives CDR1 MNHEY, CDR2 SMNVEV (reference sequence). CDR3 loop: CASRSTGVASPLHF. CDR3 in DNA: TGTGCCAGCAGGTCGACAGGGGTAGCTTCACCCCTCCACTTT.

This chain joins TRBV5-1 and TRBJ2-5; 8 nucleotides line up with TRBD1. The ends lost 3 bases at V and 0 bases at J; junction bases unmatched: 4. CDR3 length equals 15 residues. From germline, CDR1 is SGHRS and CDR2 YFSETQ. CDR3 loop: CASSWTGLYQETQYF. For the CDR3, the DNA is TGCGCCAGCAGCTGGACAGGGCTGTACCAAGAGACCCAGTACTTC.

This sequence joins TRBV7-2 and TRBJ2-1; D may be TRBD2 (5 bases). Germline V gene lookup returns CDR1 SGHTA and CDR2 FQGNSA. The V and J ends lost 5 bases and 0 bases respectively, with 11 bases between them. This CDR3 has 15 amino acids. The CDR3 region has the DNA TGTGCCAGCAGCCCAGACGGGATCTCCTACAATGAGCAGTTCTTC. Encoded protein: CASSPDGISYNEQFF.

This clone showed up just once. V usage is TRBV11-2 and J usage is TRBJ2-3; 8 bases fit TRBD1. The CDR3 is 15 amino acids. Germline CDR1 reads SGHAT; CDR2 reads FQNNGV. Trimming removed 4 bases from V and 3 bases from J; junction bases left unmatched: 6. The DNA of the CDR3 is TGTGCCAGCAGCTCCCAGGGGGCAGTAACAGATACGCAGTATTTT. This codes for CASSSQGAVTDTQYF.

This clone turned up a few times. The chain links TRBV29-1 to TRBJ1-1, with D possibly TRBD1 on 6 matching bases. Trimming took 3 bases from V and 0 from J, leaving 8 bases between them. This CDR3 contains 13 residues. CDR1 is SQVTM and CDR2 is ANQGSEA in the germline V gene. The CDR3 sequence: CSVEGQMNTEAFF. For the CDR3, the DNA is TGCAGCGTTGAGGGACAAATGAACACTGAAGCTTTCTTT.

The chain employs TRBV6-1 and TRBJ2-3, with 14 bases matching TRBD2. Germline lookup yields CDR1 MNHNS and CDR2 SASEGT. V shed 11 bases, J shed 6 bases, and the junction held 4 bases outside the gene matches. The CDR3 sequence is 13 residues long. In DNA form, the CDR3 reads TGTGCCTCGGGACTAGCGGGAGCCGATACGCAGTATTTT. As protein: CASGLAGADTQYF.

V and J are TRBV29-1 and TRBJ1-2; D is perhaps TRBD1 (6 bases). This CDR3 is built from 15 residues. Germline CDR1 and CDR2: SQVTM and ANQGSEA. Trimming stripped 6 bases from V and 7 bases from J, with 24 bases between. The CDR3 loop reads CSVLFRGGADFGYTF. DNA for the CDR3: TGCAGCGTCCTATTTAGGGGGGGCGCCGATTTTGGCTACACCTTC.

The chain is built from TRBV30 and TRBJ2-2; 10 nucleotides match TRBD1. This CDR3 comprises 18 residues. From germline, CDR1 is GTSNPN and CDR2 SVGIG (reference sequence). V was clipped by 0 bases and J by 0 bases; unmatched bases: 7. The CDR3 sequence: CAWSVHGTGVSNTGELFF. The CDR3 nucleotides are TGTGCCTGGAGTGTACATGGGACAGGGGTATCGAACACCGGGGAGCTGTTTTTT.

V is TRBV6-4 and J is TRBJ1-5; tentatively, D is TRBD1 (6 bases). The length of the CDR3 is 18 residues. V was clipped by 2 bases and J by 0 bases, with 17 bases between them. Per the germline V gene, CDR1 is MRHNA and CDR2 is SNTAGT. The CDR3 is CASSDGVWGPYSNQPQHF. CDR3 DNA sequence: TGTGCCAGCAGTGACGGTGTGTGGGGGCCCTATAGCAATCAGCCCCAGCATTTT.

The gene calls are TRBV6-4 and TRBJ2-2, with D tentatively TRBD1 (6 bases). V lost 4 bases and J 5 bases, leaving 8 bases between the germline ends. Germline assignment: CDR1 MRHNA and CDR2 SNTAGT. This CDR3 is 13 amino acids long. DNA of the CDR3: TGTGCCAGCAGTGTCACAGGGACCGGGGAGCTGTTTTTT. Translated, it gives CASSVTGTGELFF.

The rearrangement uses TRBV30 and TRBJ2-3, with D perhaps matching TRBD1 (6 bases). The CDR3 loop spans 14 amino acids. Germline-derived CDR1 and CDR2 are GTSNPN and SVGIG (reference sequence). V lost 1 base, J lost 6 bases, and 14 bases lay in between. The CDR3 DNA follows: TGTGCCTGGAGTGAGGGGCAGGGGTTGGATACGCAGTATTTT. Residues: CAWSEGQGLDTQYF.

V is TRBV27 and J is TRBJ2-6, with 9 bases fitting TRBD1. CDR1 MNHEY and CDR2 SMNVEV come from the germline V gene (reference sequence). V dropped 5 bases and J dropped 2; count of bases not matched to a gene: 10. CDR3 length equals 18 residues. CDR3 sequence reads: CASSPHRGQVAGANVLTF. CDR3 in DNA: TGTGCCAGCAGTCCGCACAGGGGGCAAGTCGCTGGGGCCAACGTCCTGACTTTC.

CDR3 sequence: CASSLVVAGGLADTQYF. DNA of the CDR3: TGTGCCAGCAGTTTAGTGGTAGCGGGAGGATTGGCAGATACGCAGTATTTT. V gene TRBV27 combines with J gene TRBJ2-3, with 10 bases that match TRBD2. The junction had 9 bases not matched to a gene; V was cut back by 2 bases and J by 4 bases. Looked up from germline, CDR1 is MNHEY and CDR2 is SMNVEV (reference sequence). This CDR3 is built from 17 residues.

This chain joins TRBV5-4 and TRBJ2-5, with TRBD2 as a possible D gene (6 bases). V was trimmed by 4 bases and J by 4 bases, leaving 11 bases between them. Germline CDR1 and CDR2: SGHNT and YYREEE (reference sequence). The CDR3 sequence is 13 residues long. The CDR3, as DNA: TGTGCCAGCAGCCCGATGGGGGGAGAGACCCAGTACTTC. Amino acid sequence: CASSPMGGETQYF.

The V and J genes are TRBV6-5 and TRBJ2-5; possibly TRBD2 for D (6 bases). CDR1 is MNHEY and CDR2 is SVGAGI in the germline V gene. The ends were cut back, 0 bases at V and 0 bases at J, with 11 bases in the middle. This CDR3 has 16 residues. The CDR3 bases are TGTGCCAGCAGTTACTCGGTTGGGGGGTACCAAGAGACCCAGTACTTC. This codes for CASSYSVGGYQETQYF.

The chain joins TRBV28 to TRBJ1-2; D is possibly TRBD1 (5 bases). The CDR3 contains 13 residues. In germline, CDR1 is MDHEN, CDR2 SYDVKM. V lost 7 bases to trimming and J lost 3 bases, with 12 bases between them. The CDR3 coding sequence is TGTGCCAGCACCGTGGACAAAGACTATGGCTACACCTTC. Its protein product is CASTVDKDYGYTF.

V usage is TRBV28 and J usage is TRBJ2-3; D is unresolved. Deletions cut 6 bases from V and 0 bases from J, with 7 bases between. CDR1 and CDR2 (germline): MDHEN, SYDVKM. This CDR3 spans 13 amino acids. In nucleotides, the CDR3 is TGTGCCAGCAGAAAAACTAGCACAGATACGCAGTATTTT. Amino acids: CASRKTSTDTQYF.

The gene calls are TRBV2 and TRBJ2-2, with D possibly TRBD1 on 6 matching bases. V was clipped by 4 bases and J by 1 base, with 10 bases between them. The CDR3 loop spans 15 amino acids. Germline V gives CDR1 SNHLY, CDR2 FYNNEI. In nucleotides, the CDR3 is TGTGCCAGCAGTGTAAGGGGGTTGAACACCGGGGAGCTGTTTTTT. It specifies CASSVRGLNTGELFF.